The 26 T cell receptor beta chains below all came from one sample that was sequenced in a study of blood T cell repertoires in COVID-19. Using immunoSEQ multiplex PCR, the repertoire was profiled, and TCRdb retains in-frame clones only, with some absent. The sample has about 480,000 clones; about 91% are singletons. Sample: peripheral blood. The receptor source for this set is a woman in her 50s with COVID-19, enrolled during active disease.

V and J are TRBV18 and TRBJ2-3, with 11 bases that match TRBD2. The CDR3 loop spans 16 amino acids. Germline V gene data show CDR1 as KGHSH and CDR2 as LQKENI. J gave up 5 bases and V 2 bases, and 6 bases lay outside the gene matches. The CDR3 DNA is TGTGCCAGCTCACCAGTATTAACTAGCGGGGGAGATACGCAGTATTTT. It codes for CASSPVLTSGGDTQYF.

The J gene is TRBJ1-2, the V gene TRBV18; 8 bases agree with TRBD1. Looked up from germline, CDR1 is KGHSH and CDR2 is LQKENI. CDR3 size: 15 residues. V dropped 5 bases and J dropped 4; count of bases not matched to a gene: 9. The CDR3 sequence is CASSSPGQDSYGYTF. CDR3 bases: TGTGCCAGCTCATCGCCGGGACAGGATTCCTATGGCTACACCTTC.

The genes are TRBV19 and TRBJ1-1; the match to TRBD1 covers 9 bases. The CDR3 extends over 18 amino acids. The germline CDR1 and CDR2 sequences are LNHDA and SQIVND (reference sequence). Trimming took 5 bases from V and 5 from J; bases not matched to a gene: 18. The CDR3 here is CASSSSDRGPLQGTEAFF. CDR3 DNA sequence: TGTGCCAGTAGTTCCTCGGACAGGGGACCCCTCCAGGGGACTGAAGCTTTCTTT.

The rearrangement uses TRBV5-1 and TRBJ2-3; 11 nucleotides match TRBD2. The V segment lost 7 bases and the J segment 6 bases; nucleotides outside the gene matches: 10. The CDR3 has 15 amino acids. Germline lookup yields CDR1 SGHRS and CDR2 YFSETQ. The chain's CDR3 is CASGLLAGVVDTQYF. The CDR3 region has the DNA TGCGCCAGCGGACTACTAGCGGGGGTCGTGGATACGCAGTATTTT.

This clone was counted between two and nine times. The rearrangement joins TRBV7-9 to TRBJ2-2, with D unresolved. CDR3 length equals 12 residues. Trimming removed 2 bases at V and 7 bases at J, with 5 bases between. CDR1 is SEHNR, CDR2 FQNEAQ, per germline (reference sequence). In DNA form, the CDR3 reads TGTGCCAGCAGCTTATCTAGCGGGGAGCTGTTTTTT. This encodes CASSLSSGELFF.

The chain employs TRBV6-6 and TRBJ1-5, with D possibly matching TRBD1 (6 bases). Trimming pared 10 bases from V and 3 bases from J, leaving 19 bases between. This CDR3 has 15 amino acids. Per the germline V gene, CDR1 is MNHNY and CDR2 is SVGAGI (reference sequence). This chain's CDR3 is CATDPRGGTNQPQHF. Here the CDR3 DNA reads TGTGCCACGGACCCTCGGGGGGGCACCAATCAGCCCCAGCATTTT.

The chain has TRBV27 and TRBJ1-1, with a tentative D call TRBD1 (6 bases). The CDR3 contains 14 residues. Germline V gene lookup returns CDR1 MNHEY and CDR2 SMNVEV (reference sequence). The germline V and J ends were trimmed by 4 bases and 4 bases, with 13 bases remaining between them. CDR3 loop: CASSSQGYGTEAFF. The CDR3, as DNA: TGTGCCAGCAGTTCACAGGGTTACGGCACTGAAGCTTTCTTT.

This clone was seen only once. The chain couples TRBV11-2 to TRBJ1-1; D is unclear. The CDR3 spans 17 residues. In germline, CDR1 is SGHAT, CDR2 FQNNGV. V was shortened by 0 bases and J by 4 bases, with 18 bases between the two germline ends. As DNA, the CDR3 is TGTGCCAGCAGCTTAGATCTATTGGGCGGGGTAGGCACTGAAGCTTTCTTT. Amino acids: CASSLDLLGGVGTEAFF. The variable domain in full, with the rest retrieved from reference TRBV11-2 and TRBJ1-1, is EAGVAQSPRYKIIEKRQSVAFWCNPISGHATLYWYQQILGQGPKLLIQFQNNGVVDDSQLPKDRFSAERLKGVDSTLKIQPAKLEDSAVYLCASSLDLLGGVGTEAFFGQGTRLTVV.

This sequence joins TRBV7-8 and TRBJ1-2; TRBD1 is a possible D gene (6 bases). CDR3 length: 15 amino acids. Germline CDR1 SGHVS, CDR2 FQNEAQ. The V end was cut by 0 bases, the J end by 4 bases, with 12 bases between. The CDR3 sequence is CASSLAGAYSYGYTF. The CDR3 DNA is TGTGCCAGCAGCTTAGCGGGGGCATATAGCTATGGCTACACCTTC.

The CDR3: CASSLYDRARFF. DNA for the CDR3: TGTGCCAGCAGCTTATACGACAGGGCCCGGTTCTTC. The chain links TRBV5-4 to TRBJ2-1; 7 positions agree with TRBD1. Germline trimming cut 2 bases from V and 15 bases from J; bases unmatched to any gene: 8. This CDR3 contains 12 residues. Germline V CDR1 and CDR2: SGHNT, YYREEE (reference sequence).

The genes are TRBV3-1 (or the pseudogene TRBV3-2) and TRBJ1-1; D unresolved. Germline V CDR1 and CDR2: LGHDT, YNNKEL (reference sequence). This CDR3 spans 15 amino acids. V lost 2 bases, J lost 1 base, and 11 bases lay in between. As DNA, the CDR3 is TGTGCCAGCAGCCAATCTTTTATGTGGAACACTGAAGCTTTCTTT. Amino acids: CASSQSFMWNTEAFF.

This chain connects TRBV7-9 to TRBJ1-2; 9 bases align to TRBD1. The CDR3 has 15 amino acids. Trimming cost V 1 base and J 4 bases; bases outside gene matches: 4. CDR1 is SEHNR, CDR2 FQNEAQ, per germline (reference sequence). CDR3 in DNA: TGTGCCAGCAGCTTAGGACAGGGGGTCGCCTATGGCTACACCTTC. It is translated as CASSLGQGVAYGYTF.

This clone appeared a single time. V gene TRBV6-1 combines with J gene TRBJ1-1; TRBD1 aligns across 8 bases. Germline CDR1 reads MNHNS; CDR2 reads SASEGT. The CDR3 is 15 residues long. V shed 3 bases, J shed 0 bases, and the junction held 3 bases outside the gene matches. Here the CDR3 reads CASSDLGQVNTEAFF. DNA of the CDR3: TGTGCCAGCAGTGACCTGGGACAGGTGAACACTGAAGCTTTCTTT.

The rearrangement joins TRBV7-8 to TRBJ2-2; 13 bases are shared with TRBD2. The J segment lost 6 bases and the V segment lost 5 bases, leaving 9 bases of the junction unmatched. CDR3 length: 17 amino acids. The germline gives CDR1 SGHVS, CDR2 FQNEAQ. For the CDR3, the DNA is TGTGCCAGCAGCCGCAGACTAGCGGGGGGCCCGTCCGGGGAGCTGTTTTTT. It is translated as CASSRRLAGGPSGELFF.

The V and J genes are TRBV18 and TRBJ1-1, with 8 bases aligning to TRBD1. The length of the CDR3 is 17 residues. Per germline, CDR1 KGHSH and CDR2 LQKENI. The trim removed 2 bases at V and 4 bases at J, leaving 12 bases unmatched. The CDR3 bases are TGTGCCAGCTCACCAAGAGGCCAGGGGGCTTGGCTCACTGAAGCTTTCTTT. Encoded protein: CASSPRGQGAWLTEAFF.

The CDR3 region is CASSFRTRTGELFF. The CDR3 DNA is TGTGCCAGCAGCTTTCGGACTCGCACCGGGGAGCTGTTTTTT. The chain couples TRBV7-2 to TRBJ2-2, with D perhaps matching TRBD2 (5 bases). CDR3 length: 14 amino acids. From germline, CDR1 is SGHTA and CDR2 FQGNSA. V dropped 3 bases and J dropped 4 bases, with 9 bases sitting between them.

This clone has just one count. V gene TRBV18 combines with J gene TRBJ2-3; a weak D match, TRBD2 (5 bases). There are 16 residues in the CDR3. Trimming pared 4 bases from V and 0 bases from J, leaving 14 bases between. The germline gives CDR1 KGHSH, CDR2 LQKENI. The DNA for the CDR3 is TGTGCCAGCTCACAGCAGCGGCTCCGTAGCACAGATACGCAGTATTTT. This codes for CASSQQRLRSTDTQYF.

This clone was seen once. The V and J genes are TRBV28 and TRBJ2-1; no reliable D call. V lost 6 bases to trimming and J lost 1 base, with 13 bases between them. The CDR3 has 15 amino acids. In germline, CDR1 is MDHEN, CDR2 SYDVKM. As DNA, the CDR3 is TGTGCCAGCAGCCGGCCAAGCGCGTCCTACAATGAGCAGTTCTTC. It translates to CASSRPSASYNEQFF.

The chain recombines TRBV3-1 (or the pseudogene TRBV3-2) with TRBJ2-1; TRBD2 agrees at 8 bases. The V gene end was trimmed by 2 bases and the J gene end by 8 bases; junction bases not matched to a gene: 8. The CDR3 covers 15 residues. Germline CDR1 and CDR2: LGHDT and YNNKEL (reference sequence). The CDR3 sequence is CASSQTGGSSDEQFF. The CDR3 nucleotides are TGTGCCAGCAGCCAAACGGGAGGGAGCAGCGATGAGCAGTTCTTC.

This clone was counted only a few times. The gene calls are TRBV18 and TRBJ1-1, with 8 positions matching TRBD1. The CDR3 sequence is 16 residues long. CDR1 and CDR2 (germline): KGHSH, LQKENI. The V and J ends lost 2 bases and 5 bases, in that order; junction bases with no gene match: 10. The CDR3 nucleotides read TGTGCCAGCTCACCATGGGCAGGGGGCGCCGGTACTGAAGCTTTCTTT. Translation: CASSPWAGGAGTEAFF. The full variable domain, completed using reference TRBV18 and TRBJ1-1, is NAGVMQNPRHLVRRRGQEARLRCSPMKGHSHVYWYRQLPEEGLKFMVYLQKENIIDESGMPKERFSAEFPKEGPSILRIQQVVRGDSAAYFCASSPWAGGAGTEAFFGQGTRLTVV.

The V gene is TRBV3-1 (or the pseudogene TRBV3-2), the J gene TRBJ2-1, with D possibly being TRBD1 (6 bases). V dropped 1 base and J dropped 7 bases, with 14 bases sitting between them. This CDR3 has 15 amino acids. CDR1 LGHDT and CDR2 YNNKEL come from the germline V gene (reference sequence). CDR3 protein: CASSQGAGAWNEQFF. The CDR3 DNA reads as TGTGCCAGCAGCCAAGGGGCAGGGGCCTGGAATGAGCAGTTCTTC.

The CDR3: CASSPPFFSQYF. CDR3 DNA: TGTGCCAGCAGCCCCCCCTTCTTTTCCCAGTACTTC. The V gene is TRBV7-6, the J gene TRBJ2-5; D unresolved. The CDR3 runs 12 residues. Germline-derived CDR1 and CDR2 are SGHVS and FNYEAQ. V lost 5 bases to trimming and J lost 9 bases, with 13 bases between them.

This rearrangement joins TRBV29-1 to TRBJ1-2; 11 nucleotides match TRBD1. This CDR3 region has 12 residues. The germline CDR1 and CDR2 sequences are SQVTM and ANQGSEA. The J segment lost 2 bases and the V segment lost 7 bases, leaving 0 bases of the junction unmatched. The CDR3 nucleotides read TGCAGCGGGACAGGGGGCAACTATGGCTACACCTTC. Its protein product is CSGTGGNYGYTF.

This clone came up once. The chain employs TRBV12-3 or TRBV12-4 and TRBJ2-4; D not resolved. CDR3 size: 13 residues. V was trimmed by 3 bases and J by 8 bases, leaving 11 bases between them. The CDR3 DNA follows: TGTGCCAGCAGTTTCGTATCTACGGACATTCAGTACTTC. Its translation: CASSFVSTDIQYF.

The chain carries TRBV6-5 and TRBJ1-5; D not resolved. Trimming stripped 5 bases from V and 5 bases from J, with 4 bases between. Germline assignment: CDR1 MNHEY and CDR2 SVGAGI. CDR3 size: 11 residues. The CDR3 spells CASSRYQPQHF. CDR3 nucleotide sequence: TGTGCCAGCAGTCGGTATCAGCCCCAGCATTTT.

The chain joins TRBV7-9 to TRBJ1-5; D unclear. V lost 1 base, J lost 6 bases, and 19 bases lay in between. The CDR3 covers 17 residues. The V gene's germline CDR1 is SEHNR and CDR2 FQNEAQ (reference sequence). CDR3 loop: CASSLDGPQVTGQPQHF. Here the CDR3 DNA reads TGTGCCAGCAGCTTAGATGGGCCGCAAGTGACCGGTCAGCCCCAGCATTTT.